These 5 T cell receptor beta chains were all obtained from the same sample, sequenced in a study of T cell responses to AZD1222 COVID-19 vaccine. Profiled with immunoSEQ multiplex PCR; TCRdb holds only in-frame clones, not every one. This sample carries under 200,000 clones, over 90% of them seen once, and the ten largest clones take 3.9%. Source: peripheral blood, taken on day 0 of AZD1222 vaccination. The receptors shown here come from an adult in good health.

This clone was found once. The rearrangement uses TRBV5-1 and TRBJ1-4; TRBD1 agrees at 7 bases. Germline CDR1 is SGHRS and CDR2 is YFSETQ. CDR3 length: 17 amino acids. The junction had 14 bases not matched to a gene; V was cut back by 1 base and J by 8 bases. CDR3 in DNA: TGCGCCAGCAGCTTGTATGGTCTTAGGGACAGTCAGGAAAAACTGTTTTTT. Amino acids: CASSLYGLRDSQEKLFF.

This clone is a singleton in its sample. This rearrangement joins TRBV29-1 to TRBJ1-1; unclear D gene. Germline CDR1 is SQVTM and CDR2 is ANQGSEA. The CDR3 sequence is 16 residues long. The germline V and J ends were trimmed by 4 bases and 1 base, with 19 bases remaining between them. CDR3 DNA sequence: TGCAGCGTTGGATTACAGTGGGCTCTCAGGAACACTGAAGCTTTCTTT. Translating it yields CSVGLQWALRNTEAFF. Full variable domain (outside the CDR3, taken from reference TRBV29-1 and TRBJ1-1): SAVISQKPSRDICQRGTSLTIQCQVDSQVTMMFWYRQQPGQSLTLIATANQGSEATYESGFVIDKFPISRPNLTFSTLTVSNMSPEDSSIYLCSVGLQWALRNTEAFFGQGTRLTVV.

In this sample, this clone turned up once. The rearrangement links TRBV6-2 or TRBV6-3 to TRBJ1-1, with a tentative D call TRBD1 (6 bases). Trimming shortened V by 0 bases and J by 11 bases, and 13 bases separated the two germline ends. This CDR3 has 13 amino acids. CDR1 MNHEY and CDR2 SVGEGT come from the germline V gene. CDR3 bases: TGTGCCAGCAGTTACTCGAGGGGGAATCATGCTTTCTTT. Its translation is CASSYSRGNHAFF.

The chain has TRBV12-3 or TRBV12-4 and TRBJ1-1, with D uncertain. The CDR3 is made up of 11 amino acids. Between the trimmed V and J ends, which lost 9 bases and 1 base, there was a span of 6 bases. CDR3 nucleotide sequence: TGTGCCAGTCGGTGGAACACTGAAGCTTTCTTT. Amino acid sequence: CASRWNTEAFF.

The J gene is TRBJ1-4, the V gene TRBV18; tentatively, D is TRBD1 (6 bases). Germline CDR1 KGHSH, CDR2 LQKENI. CDR3 size: 16 residues. The V gene lost 2 bases and the J gene lost 0 bases, with 10 bases spanning the gap. The CDR3, as DNA: TGTGCCAGCTCACCAACCGGACAGCCAACTAATGAAAAACTGTTTTTT. Translation gives CASSPTGQPTNEKLFF.